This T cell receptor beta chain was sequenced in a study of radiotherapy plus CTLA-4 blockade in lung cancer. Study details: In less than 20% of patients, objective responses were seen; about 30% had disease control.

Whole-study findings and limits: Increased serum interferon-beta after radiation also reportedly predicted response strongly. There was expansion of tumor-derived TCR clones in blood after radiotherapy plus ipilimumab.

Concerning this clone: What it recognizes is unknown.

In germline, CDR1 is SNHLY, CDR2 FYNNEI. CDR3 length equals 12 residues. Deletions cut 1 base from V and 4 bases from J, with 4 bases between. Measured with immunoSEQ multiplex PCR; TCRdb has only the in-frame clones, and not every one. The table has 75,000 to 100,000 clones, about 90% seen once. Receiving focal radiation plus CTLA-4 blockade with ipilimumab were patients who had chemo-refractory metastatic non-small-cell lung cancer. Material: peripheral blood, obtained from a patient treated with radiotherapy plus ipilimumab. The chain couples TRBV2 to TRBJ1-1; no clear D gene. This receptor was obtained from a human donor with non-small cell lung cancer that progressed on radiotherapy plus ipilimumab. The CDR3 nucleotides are TGTGCCAGCAGTGAAGAGCTCACTGAAGCTTTCTTT. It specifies CASSEELTEAFF.